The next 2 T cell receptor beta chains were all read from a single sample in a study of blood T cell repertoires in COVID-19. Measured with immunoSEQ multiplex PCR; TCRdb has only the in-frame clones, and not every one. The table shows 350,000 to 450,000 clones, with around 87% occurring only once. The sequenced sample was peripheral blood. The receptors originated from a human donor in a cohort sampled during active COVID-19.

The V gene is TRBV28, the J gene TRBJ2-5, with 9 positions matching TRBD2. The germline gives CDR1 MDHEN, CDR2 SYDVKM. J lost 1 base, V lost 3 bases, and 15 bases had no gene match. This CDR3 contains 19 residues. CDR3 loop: CASSFVGSGRPASQETQYF. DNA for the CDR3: TGTGCCAGCAGTTTCGTCGGCAGCGGGAGGCCGGCTAGCCAAGAGACCCAGTACTTC.

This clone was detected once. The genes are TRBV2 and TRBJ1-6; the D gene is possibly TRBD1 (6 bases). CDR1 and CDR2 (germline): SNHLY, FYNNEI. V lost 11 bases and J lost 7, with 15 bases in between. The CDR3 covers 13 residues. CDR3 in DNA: TGTGCCGGAAACAGGGACCAGAATTCACCCCTCCACTTT. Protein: CAGNRDQNSPLHF.